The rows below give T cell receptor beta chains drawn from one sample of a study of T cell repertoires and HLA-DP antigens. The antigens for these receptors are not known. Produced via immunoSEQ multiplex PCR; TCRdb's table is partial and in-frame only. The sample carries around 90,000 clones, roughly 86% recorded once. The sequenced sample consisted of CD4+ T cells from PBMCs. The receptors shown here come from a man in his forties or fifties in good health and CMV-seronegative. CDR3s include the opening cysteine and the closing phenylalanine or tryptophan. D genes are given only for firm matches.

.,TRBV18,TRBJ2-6,TGTGCCAGCTCACCAAGATTGCTCAGGGAGTCTGGGGCCAACGTCCTGACTTTC,CASSPRLLRESGANVLTF
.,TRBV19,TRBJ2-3,TGTGCCAGTAGTGCTACATTCCCAGATACGCAGTATTTT,CASSATFPDTQYF
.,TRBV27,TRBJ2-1,TGTGCCAGCAGTTTGTACCGGGACCGGGAGTTCTTC,CASSLYRDREFF
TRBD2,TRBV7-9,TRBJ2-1,TGTGCCAGCAGCTCTCCTAGCGGGAGGGCCGATGAGCAGTTCTTC,CASSSPSGRADEQFF
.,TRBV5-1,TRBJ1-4,TGCGCCAGCAGCCGCTGGACAGATGAAAAACTGTTTTTT,CASSRWTDEKLFF
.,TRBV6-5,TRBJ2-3,TGTGCCAGCAGGGCGACAGGGAGGACAGATACGCAGTATTTT,CASRATGRTDTQYF
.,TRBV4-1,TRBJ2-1,TGCGCCAGCAGCCCGGTGGGAAGCTCCTACAATGAGCAGTTCTTC,CASSPVGSSYNEQFF
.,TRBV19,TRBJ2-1,TGTGCCAGTAGTACCGGAGGGCTCAAACTCAATGAGCAGTTCTTC,CASSTGGLKLNEQFF
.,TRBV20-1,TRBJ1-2,TGCAGTGCCCAGGATGGCTACACCTTC,CSAQDGYTF
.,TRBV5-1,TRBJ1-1,TGCGCCAGCAGCTCGGTAGGGGGATCGGGCACTGAAGCTTTCTTT,CASSSVGGSGTEAFF
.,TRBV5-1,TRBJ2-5,TGCGCCAGCAGCTTGGCAGGGTTTCAAGAGACCCAGTACTTC,CASSLAGFQETQYF
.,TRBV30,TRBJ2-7,TGTGCCTGGAGCATACAGGGAGGCAACGAGCAGTACTTC,CAWSIQGGNEQYF
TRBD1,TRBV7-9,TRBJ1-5,TGTGCCAGCAGCGCACCCGGGACAGATTATAGCAATCAGCCCCAGCATTTT,CASSAPGTDYSNQPQHF
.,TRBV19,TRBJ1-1,TGTGCCAGTAGTATAAAAGAGGGGACGAACACTGAAGCTTTCTTT,CASSIKEGTNTEAFF
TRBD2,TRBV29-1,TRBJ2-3,TGCAGCGTTGAACCACGGGAGGGCGGGACAGATACGCAGTATTTT,CSVEPREGGTDTQYF